The 30 T cell receptor beta chains listed next were all sequenced from one sample in a study of T cell responses to AZD1222 COVID-19 vaccine. Profiling relied on immunoSEQ multiplex PCR, and the TCRdb table lists in-frame clones only, not all of them. Here the sample spans 100,000 or so clones, approximately 90% being singletons. The sequenced sample was peripheral blood, obtained 28 days after the second AZD1222 dose. The receptors here all came from an adult who received the AZD1222 COVID-19 vaccine.

The V gene is TRBV20-1, the J gene TRBJ2-7; D is uncertain. The CDR3 has 13 amino acids. V was clipped by 3 bases and J by 2 bases, with 11 bases between them. In germline, CDR1 is DFQATT, CDR2 SNEGSKA (reference sequence). The CDR3 sequence is CSASFPAAYEQYF. DNA of the CDR3: TGCAGTGCTAGTTTTCCAGCTGCCTACGAGCAGTACTTC.

The genes are TRBV11-2 and TRBJ2-7, with D unclear. CDR3 length equals 18 residues. CDR1 and CDR2 from the germline V gene are SGHAT and FQNNGV. The V gene lost 4 bases and the J gene lost 5 bases, with 27 bases spanning the gap. The CDR3 is CASSSRGSVASRKDEQYF. The CDR3 DNA reads as TGTGCCAGCAGCTCGAGAGGTTCGGTCGCCTCACGAAAAGACGAGCAGTACTTC.

This chain uses TRBV5-6 with TRBJ1-2; 9 nucleotides line up with TRBD1. The V segment lost 5 bases and the J segment 9 bases; nucleotides outside the gene matches: 5. Germline CDR1 SGHDT, CDR2 YYEEEE. This CDR3 region has 12 residues. CDR3 bases: TGTGCCAGCAGAAGGGACAGGGATAGCTACACCTTC. Residues: CASRRDRDSYTF.

This rearrangement joins TRBV29-1 to TRBJ1-2; D may be TRBD1 (5 bases). CDR3 length: 13 residues. The V gene's germline CDR1 is SQVTM and CDR2 ANQGSEA. The V end was cut by 3 bases, the J end by 4 bases, with 12 bases between. The CDR3 DNA sequence: TGCAGCGTTGACTCAGGGAGGAGCTATGGCTACACCTTC. Its translation is CSVDSGRSYGYTF.

This clone was seen only once. At one of its ends the junction is not consistent with the germline gene, which may arise from a read error. This rearrangement joins TRBV5-6 to TRBJ2-7; D remains ambiguous. Germline V gene lookup returns CDR1 SGHDT and CDR2 YYEEEE. The CDR3 contains 11 residues. Here the CDR3 DNA reads TGTGCCAGCAGCTTGGGGTGGGTCCGCCACTTC. Protein product: CASSLGWVRHF. The full variable domain, completed using reference TRBV5-6 and TRBJ2-7, is DAGVTQSPTHLIKTRGQQVTLRCSPKSGHDTVSWYQQALGQGPQFIFQYYEEEERQRGNFPDRFSGHQFPNYSSELNVNALLLGDSALYLCASSLGWVRHFGPGTRLTVT.

This clone was seen only once. The chain employs TRBV21-1 and TRBJ1-3; TRBD1 reflects the table's D call only, with no check against the DNA. TRBV21-1 is labeled a pseudogene. This CDR3 comprises 17 residues. CDR3 loop: CASSKAGAGNTGNTIYF. The CDR3 bases are TGTGCCAGCAGCAAAGCAGGGGCAGGGAACACTGGAAACACCATATATTTT.

Notes on this clone: The same CDR3 arises from other DNA sequences in this sample as well. This chain joins TRBV5-1 and TRBJ1-2; D is undetermined. The CDR3 loop spans 16 amino acids. Trimming left V 4 bases short and J 6 bases short, with 22 bases between. Germline-derived CDR1 and CDR2 are SGHRS and YFSETQ. The CDR3 spells CASSLASEGNYNGYTF. The CDR3 DNA reads TGCGCCAGCAGCCTGGCCTCCGAGGGTAATTACAATGGCTACACCTTC.

The genes are TRBV19 and TRBJ1-5; maybe TRBD1 (5 bases). The germline V gene has CDR1 LNHDA and CDR2 SQIVND (reference sequence). V dropped 5 bases and J dropped 0 bases, with 11 bases sitting between them. The CDR3 runs 15 residues. Here the CDR3 reads CASSGHRYSNQPQHF. The CDR3 DNA reads TGTGCCAGTAGTGGTCACAGGTATAGCAATCAGCCCCAGCATTTT.

V gene TRBV7-2 combines with J gene TRBJ1-2, with D unclear. CDR1 is SGHTA and CDR2 is FQGNSA in the germline V gene. V was cut by 1 base and J by 4 bases, with 16 bases left in between. The CDR3 is 16 residues long. The CDR3 protein is CASSLDGSLWAYGYTF. The CDR3 nucleotides read TGTGCCAGCAGCTTAGATGGGTCCCTGTGGGCCTATGGCTACACCTTC.

This sequence joins TRBV7-3 and TRBJ1-1; 7 bases map to TRBD1. This CDR3 is built from 15 residues. Germline V gene sequence: CDR1 SGHTA, CDR2 FQGTGA. J gave up 1 base and V 2 bases, and 4 bases lay outside the gene matches. CDR3 amino acids: CASSLQGGPNTEAFF. The CDR3 nucleotides are TGTGCCAGCAGCTTACAGGGGGGCCCGAACACTGAAGCTTTCTTT.

This chain connects TRBV3-1 (or the pseudogene TRBV3-2) to TRBJ2-7; D gene uncertain. The V gene lost 1 base and the J gene lost 2 bases, with 9 bases spanning the gap. The germline V gene encodes CDR1 LGHDT and CDR2 YNNKEL (reference sequence). CDR3 length: 14 amino acids. CDR3: CASSQVYRAYEQYF. The CDR3 bases are TGTGCCAGCAGCCAAGTTTACCGGGCCTACGAGCAGTACTTC.

The chain's CDR3 is CASSQDLVPPGYERVWQFF. In nucleotides, the CDR3 is TGCGCCAGCAGCCAAGATCTGGTCCCCCCAGGGTACGAACGCGTATGGCAGTTCTTC. The chain has TRBV4-1 and TRBJ2-1; D is perhaps TRBD1 (5 bases). CDR3 size: 19 residues. Trimming took off 0 bases at V and 12 bases at J, with 30 bases between the two ends. The germline V gene encodes CDR1 MGHRA and CDR2 YSYEKL.

The J gene is TRBJ1-6, the V gene TRBV4-2, with D possibly TRBD1 on 5 matching bases. Trimming took 3 bases from V and 7 from J, leaving 16 bases between them. The germline gives CDR1 LGHNA, CDR2 YNFKEQ. CDR3 length equals 16 residues. As DNA, the CDR3 is TGTGCCAGCAGCCATTTATTACAGGAGAGGAATTCACCCCTCCACTTT. Amino acids: CASSHLLQERNSPLHF.

This chain uses TRBV27 with TRBJ2-7; unclear D gene. Looked up from germline, CDR1 is MNHEY and CDR2 is SMNVEV (reference sequence). Trimming stripped 5 bases from V and 0 bases from J, with 11 bases between. This CDR3 is 14 amino acids long. CDR3 bases: TGTGCCAGCAGTCGGACGGATAGCTCCTACGAGCAGTACTTC. Translated: CASSRTDSSYEQYF.

In its sample, this clone was seen once. The J gene is TRBJ1-5, the V gene TRBV2; TRBD1 aligns across 8 bases. Germline CDR1 and CDR2: SNHLY and FYNNEI. Trimming removed 5 bases from V and 7 bases from J; junction bases left unmatched: 7. The CDR3 runs to 14 residues. CDR3 amino acids: CASSRQGIGQPQHF. The CDR3 coding sequence is TGTGCCAGCAGTCGACAGGGGATAGGGCAGCCCCAGCATTTT.

This clone was observed a handful of times. V gene TRBV7-9 combines with J gene TRBJ2-1; no clear D gene. V was clipped by 5 bases and J by 5 bases, with 7 bases between them. The length of the CDR3 is 12 residues. Per germline, CDR1 SEHNR and CDR2 FQNEAQ (reference sequence). The CDR3: CASSTPNNEQFF. For the CDR3, the DNA is TGTGCCAGCAGCACGCCCAACAATGAGCAGTTCTTC.

As DNA, the CDR3 is TGCGCCAGCAGGGACAGGACCTCCGAGCAGTACTTC. Its translation is CASRDRTSEQYF. J is TRBJ2-7 and V is TRBV5-1, with 7 nucleotides matching TRBD1. Germline CDR1 and CDR2: SGHRS and YFSETQ. This CDR3 has 12 amino acids. V lost 5 bases and J lost 6; bases outside the gene matches: 5.

This chain uses TRBV7-3 with TRBJ1-1; D ambiguous. Per germline, CDR1 SGHTA and CDR2 FQGTGA. The length of the CDR3 is 13 residues. Trimming stripped 3 bases from V and 1 base from J, with 6 bases between. The CDR3 DNA is TGTGCCAGCAGCTTGATACCGAACACTGAAGCTTTCTTT. Protein sequence: CASSLIPNTEAFF.

The chain couples TRBV29-1 to TRBJ1-2; possible D gene TRBD1, 5 bases. Per germline, CDR1 SQVTM and CDR2 ANQGSEA. Trimming pared 8 bases from V and 1 base from J, leaving 8 bases between. CDR3 length: 11 residues. The CDR3 loop reads CSHDSNYGYTF. CDR3 coding DNA: TGCAGCCACGACAGTAACTATGGCTACACCTTC.

The chain has TRBV19 and TRBJ2-2; 11 bases are shared with TRBD2. CDR1 is LNHDA and CDR2 is SQIVND in the germline V gene (reference sequence). V lost 8 bases, J lost 5 bases, and 10 bases stayed unmatched. This CDR3 has 16 amino acids. This CDR3 is CASARSGGASTGELFF. Written as DNA, the CDR3 is TGTGCCAGTGCCCGTAGCGGGGGGGCCAGTACCGGGGAGCTGTTTTTT.

The gene calls are TRBV27 and TRBJ1-4; D gene uncertain. With 6 bases removed from V and 4 bases from J, the gap between germline ends came to 12 bases. The CDR3 has 14 residues. CDR1 is MNHEY, CDR2 SMNVEV, per germline (reference sequence). The CDR3 nucleotides read TGTGCCAGCAGCAGATGGGTAGATAATGAAAAACTGTTTTTT. This encodes CASSRWVDNEKLFF.

The rearrangement links TRBV30 to TRBJ1-3; unclear D gene. The CDR3 totals 15 residues. Trimming took off 0 bases at V and 0 bases at J, with 9 bases between the two ends. Germline V gives CDR1 GTSNPN, CDR2 SVGIG (reference sequence). CDR3: CAWSVGTASGNTIYF. Written as DNA, the CDR3 is TGTGCCTGGAGTGTTGGAACAGCCTCTGGAAACACCATATATTTT.

This sequence joins TRBV7-3 and TRBJ2-1, with 9 bases that match TRBD1. Germline values: CDR1 SGHTA, CDR2 FQGTGA. With V trimmed by 5 bases and J by 2 bases, 13 bases remained unmatched. The CDR3 sequence is 18 residues long. The CDR3, as DNA: TGTGCCAGCAGCCTTCCGGGACAGGGCTCAATAACCTACAATGAGCAGTTCTTC. It specifies CASSLPGQGSITYNEQFF.

This clone showed up just once. This chain joins TRBV28 and TRBJ2-5; 13 bases map to TRBD2. There are 16 residues in the CDR3. V was clipped by 5 bases and J by 9 bases; unmatched bases: 12. The germline gives CDR1 MDHEN, CDR2 SYDVKM. As DNA, the CDR3 is TGTGCCAGCAGTCCAGGGGGGACTAGCGGGGATGCAGCCCAGTACTTC. It is translated as CASSPGGTSGDAAQYF.

The rearrangement links TRBV7-6 to TRBJ2-3; D is unclear. The CDR3 length is 11 residues. The V gene lost 2 bases and the J gene lost 8 bases, with 5 bases spanning the gap. Germline V lookup: CDR1 SGHVS, CDR2 FNYEAQ. This chain's CDR3 is CASSLRSTQYF. CDR3 coding DNA: TGTGCCAGCAGCTTACGCTCTACGCAGTATTTT.

This rearrangement joins TRBV11-2 to TRBJ2-5; no definite D call. Germline V gene sequence: CDR1 SGHAT, CDR2 FQNNGV. This CDR3 is built from 13 residues. V was clipped by 5 bases and J by 4 bases, with 11 bases between them. This CDR3 reads CASSHRVRETQYF. The CDR3 DNA sequence: TGTGCCAGCAGCCATCGAGTAAGAGAGACCCAGTACTTC.

The chain employs TRBV18 and TRBJ2-7; D is unclear. From germline, CDR1 is KGHSH and CDR2 LQKENI. The CDR3 is 13 residues long. V dropped 3 bases and J dropped 0 bases, with 6 bases sitting between them. CDR3 loop: CASSPSLSYEQYF. The DNA of the CDR3 is TGTGCCAGCTCACCGAGCCTCTCCTACGAGCAGTACTTC.

This chain joins TRBV6-5 and TRBJ1-6, with a tentative D call TRBD1 (6 bases). The CDR3 is 13 residues long. Per germline, CDR1 MNHEY and CDR2 SVGAGI. Trimming removed 6 bases from V and 7 bases from J, with 10 bases in between. The CDR3 bases are TGTGCCAGCAGCCCCCAGGGGAATTCACCCCTCCACTTT. This sequence encodes CASSPQGNSPLHF.

A few counts support this clone. CDR3 loop: CATSRARRDRVDQPQHF. CDR3 coding DNA: TGTGCCACCAGCAGAGCGAGAAGGGACAGGGTGGATCAGCCCCAGCATTTT. The chain is built from TRBV15 and TRBJ1-5; 9 nucleotides line up with TRBD1. Germline V gene sequence: CDR1 LNHNV, CDR2 YYDKDF (reference sequence). With 1 base clipped from V and 5 bases from J, the junction kept 9 bases outside the gene matches. There are 17 residues in the CDR3.

This rearrangement joins TRBV5-1 to TRBJ2-4, with D hard to call. Trimming stripped 1 base from V and 6 bases from J, with 14 bases between. The germline CDR1 and CDR2 sequences are SGHRS and YFSETQ. The CDR3 sequence is 15 residues long. DNA of the CDR3: TGCGCCAGCAGCTTGTACGGGCAGAGTGGAAACATTCAGTACTTC. It translates to CASSLYGQSGNIQYF.